The 7 T cell receptor beta chains below come from one sample, sequenced in a study of spatial heterogeneity in lung cancer. Each CDR3 protein gets one entry after TCRdb re-called the 5' RACE reads with MiXCR. The data contain roughly 25,000 distinct CDR3 sequences, 6.5% to 8% of them singletons. The time point denotes: sample taken at primary tumor resection. This specimen was PBMCs, taken at surgery. These receptors came from a male donor with early-stage non-small cell lung cancer.

This clonotype was seen ten or more times. This rearrangement joins TRBV7-9 to TRBJ2-1; TRBD1 matches at 7 bases. The CDR3 is 13 amino acids. The ends lost 4 bases at V and 4 bases at J; junction bases unmatched: 1. Looked up from germline, CDR1 is SEHNR and CDR2 is FQNEAQ (reference sequence). The CDR3 sequence: CASSSGQYNEQFF. The DNA of the CDR3 is TGTGCCAGCAGCTCGGGACAGTACAATGAGCAGTTCTTC.

This sequence joins TRBV27 and TRBJ2-2; TRBD1 might be the D (6 bases). Trimming took 5 bases from V and 5 from J, leaving 12 bases between them. The CDR3 is 14 residues long. CDR1 is MNHEY and CDR2 is SMNVEV in the germline V gene (reference sequence). The DNA for the CDR3 is TGTGCCAGCAGTATAACAGGGAGAACCGGGGAGCTGTTTTTT. It encodes CASSITGRTGELFF.

Ten or more counts support this clonotype. The chain is built from TRBV5-6 and TRBJ2-3; 7 nucleotides match TRBD2. Germline V CDR1 and CDR2: SGHDT, YYEEEE. There are 14 residues in the CDR3. V lost 6 bases to trimming and J lost 4 bases; unmatched junction nucleotides: 8. DNA of the CDR3: TGTGCCAGCACCACCTGGGGGGGGTCAGATACGCAGTATTTT. This translates into CASTTWGGSDTQYF.

The sample holds a few counts of this clonotype. This chain connects TRBV9 to TRBJ1-1; a weak D match, TRBD1 (5 bases). In germline, CDR1 is SGDLS, CDR2 YYNGEE. The CDR3 has 14 amino acids. The V and J ends lost 3 bases and 2 bases respectively, with 11 bases between them. The CDR3 here is CASSAQGSNTEAFF. CDR3 sequence (DNA): TGTGCCAGCAGCGCCCAGGGAAGCAACACTGAAGCTTTCTTT.

This clonotype was counted ten times or more. The gene calls are TRBV5-1 and TRBJ2-3; D is possibly TRBD1 or TRBD2 (5 bases each). The V gene lost 0 bases and the J gene lost 4 bases, with 9 bases spanning the gap. From germline, CDR1 is SGHRS and CDR2 YFSETQ. This CDR3 has 14 residues. The CDR3, as DNA: TGCGCCAGCAGCTTGGACGGGGCCCCAGATACGCAGTATTTT. It translates to CASSLDGAPDTQYF.

This clonotype was recorded at least ten times. The chain recombines TRBV15 with TRBJ1-5, with D uncertain. Trimming pared 1 base from V and 3 bases from J, leaving 10 bases between. The CDR3 has 15 residues. Germline V gene sequence: CDR1 LNHNV, CDR2 YYDKDF (reference sequence). The CDR3 loop is CATSRAPQSNQPQHF. CDR3 nucleotides: TGTGCCACCAGCAGAGCACCACAGTCCAATCAGCCCCAGCATTTT.

This clonotype was recorded at least ten times. The gene calls are TRBV20-1 and TRBJ1-2, with a tentative D call TRBD1 (5 bases). This CDR3 contains 13 residues. Between the trimmed V and J ends, which lost 4 bases and 8 bases, there was a span of 17 bases. CDR1 and CDR2 (germline): DFQATT, SNEGSKA (reference sequence). The CDR3 loop is CSAIPGPGDGYTF. The DNA for the CDR3 is TGCAGTGCTATTCCGGGACCCGGGGACGGCTACACCTTC.